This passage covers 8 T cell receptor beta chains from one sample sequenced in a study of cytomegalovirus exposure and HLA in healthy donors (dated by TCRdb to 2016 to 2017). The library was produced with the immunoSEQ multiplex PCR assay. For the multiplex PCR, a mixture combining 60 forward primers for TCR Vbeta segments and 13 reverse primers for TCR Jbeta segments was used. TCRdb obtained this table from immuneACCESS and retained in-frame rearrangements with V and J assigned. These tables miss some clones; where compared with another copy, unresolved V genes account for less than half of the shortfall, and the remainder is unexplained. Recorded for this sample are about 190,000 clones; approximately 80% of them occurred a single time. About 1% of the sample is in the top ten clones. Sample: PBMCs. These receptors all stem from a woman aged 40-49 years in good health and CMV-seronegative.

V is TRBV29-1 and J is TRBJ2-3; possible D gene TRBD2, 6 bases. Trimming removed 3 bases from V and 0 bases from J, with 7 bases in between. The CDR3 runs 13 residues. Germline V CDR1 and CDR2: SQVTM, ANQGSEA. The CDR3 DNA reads TGCAGCGTTGAGCGGGGCAGCACAGATACGCAGTATTTT. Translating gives CSVERGSTDTQYF.

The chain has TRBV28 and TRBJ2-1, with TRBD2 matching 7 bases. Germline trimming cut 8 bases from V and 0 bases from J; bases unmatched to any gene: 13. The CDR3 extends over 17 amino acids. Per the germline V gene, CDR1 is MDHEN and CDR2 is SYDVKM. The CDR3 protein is CASLGRLAEISYNEQFF. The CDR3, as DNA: TGTGCCAGCCTGGGCAGGCTAGCGGAAATCTCCTACAATGAGCAGTTCTTC. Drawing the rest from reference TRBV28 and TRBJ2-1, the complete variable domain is DVKVTQSSRYLVKRTGEKVFLECVQDMDHENMFWYRQDPGLGLRLIYFSYDVKMKEKGDIPEGYSVSREKKERFSLILESASTNQTSMYLCASLGRLAEISYNEQFFGPGTRLTVL.

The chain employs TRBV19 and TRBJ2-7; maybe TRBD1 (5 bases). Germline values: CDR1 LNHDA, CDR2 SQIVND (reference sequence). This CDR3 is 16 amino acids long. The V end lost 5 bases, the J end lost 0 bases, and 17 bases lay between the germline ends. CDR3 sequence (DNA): TGTGCCAGTAGTTTGGGTGCAGGGCTTTCCTCCTACGAGCAGTACTTC. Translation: CASSLGAGLSSYEQYF.

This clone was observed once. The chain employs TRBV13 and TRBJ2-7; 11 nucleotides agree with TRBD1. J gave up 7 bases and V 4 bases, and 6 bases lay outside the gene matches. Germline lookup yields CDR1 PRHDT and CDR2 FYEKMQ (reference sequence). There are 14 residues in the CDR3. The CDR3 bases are TGTGCCAGCAGCTACCGGGACAGGGGGGGAGAGCAGTACGTC. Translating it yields CASSYRDRGGEQYV.

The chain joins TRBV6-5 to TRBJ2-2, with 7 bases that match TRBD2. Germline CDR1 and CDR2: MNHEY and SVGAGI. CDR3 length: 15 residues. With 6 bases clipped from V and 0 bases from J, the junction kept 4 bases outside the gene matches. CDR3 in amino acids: CASRKTSTNTGELFF. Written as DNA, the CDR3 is TGTGCCAGCAGGAAGACTAGCACGAACACCGGGGAGCTGTTTTTT.

CDR3 loop: CASSLVGDNTGELFF. The CDR3 DNA follows: TGTGCCAGCAGCTTGGTGGGAGACAACACCGGGGAGCTGTTTTTT. V is TRBV5-4 and J is TRBJ2-2, with a weak D call TRBD2 (5 bases). This CDR3 has 15 residues. V was shortened by 0 bases and J by 2 bases, with 8 bases between the two germline ends. Germline assignment: CDR1 SGHNT and CDR2 YYREEE (reference sequence).

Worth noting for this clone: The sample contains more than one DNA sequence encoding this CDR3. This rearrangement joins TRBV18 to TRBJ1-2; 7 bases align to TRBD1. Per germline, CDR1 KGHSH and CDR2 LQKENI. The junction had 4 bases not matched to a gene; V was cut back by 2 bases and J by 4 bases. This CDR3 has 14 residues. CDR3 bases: TGTGCCAGCTCACCAGGGACAGAAACCTATGGCTACACCTTC. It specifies CASSPGTETYGYTF.

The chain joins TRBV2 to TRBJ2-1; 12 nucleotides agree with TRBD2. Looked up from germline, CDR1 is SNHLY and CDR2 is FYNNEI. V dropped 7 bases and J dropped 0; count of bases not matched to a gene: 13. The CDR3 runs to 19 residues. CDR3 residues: CASKRAGLAGPSSYNEQFF. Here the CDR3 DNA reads TGTGCCAGCAAGCGAGCGGGACTAGCGGGCCCGAGCTCCTACAATGAGCAGTTCTTC.